One and the same sample provided the 17 T cell receptor beta chains below, sequenced in a study of cytomegalovirus exposure and HLA in healthy donors. In the PCR, 60 Vbeta and 13 Jbeta primers were used. Assay: immunoSEQ multiplex PCR; the TCRdb copy retains only in-frame clones and omits some. The sample has approximately 110,000 clones, about 70% seen once. Sequenced material: PBMCs. Receptor source: a man in his fifties in good health and CMV-seropositive.

A remark on this clone: At the DNA level, this CDR3 is encoded by other sequences in the same sample as well. V usage is TRBV2 and J usage is TRBJ1-1; tentative D call: TRBD1 (5 bases). V was pared by 7 bases and J by 7 bases, with 19 bases between. The CDR3 totals 14 residues. The germline gives CDR1 SNHLY, CDR2 FYNNEI. CDR3 in DNA: TGTGCCAGCATTTGGGGGGACGGCGAGGGTGAAGCTTTCTTT. Translating gives CASIWGDGEGEAFF. Filled out from reference TRBV2 and TRBJ1-1, the complete variable domain reads EPEVTQTPSHQVTQMGQEVILRCVPISNHLYFYWYRQILGQKVEFLVSFYNNEISEKSEIFDDQFSVERPDGSNFTLKIRSTKLEDSAMYFCASIWGDGEGEAFFGQGTRLTVV.

The chain combines TRBV5-1 with TRBJ1-1; perhaps TRBD1 as D (6 bases). The CDR3 is made up of 14 amino acids. The germline CDR1 and CDR2 sequences are SGHRS and YFSETQ. Trimming cost V 4 bases and J 0 bases, with 10 bases left between them. The CDR3 sequence: CASSADRMNTEAFF. In nucleotides, the CDR3 is TGCGCCAGCAGCGCGGACAGAATGAACACTGAAGCTTTCTTT.

Regarding this clone: This specimen includes other DNA sequences encoding the same CDR3. V gene TRBV5-1 combines with J gene TRBJ2-7; a possible D gene is TRBD2 (6 bases). V gave up 0 bases and J gave up 1 base, with 11 bases separating them. The germline CDR1 and CDR2 sequences are SGHRS and YFSETQ. The CDR3 is made up of 15 amino acids. The CDR3: CASSLVGGRSYEQYF. CDR3 DNA: TGCGCCAGCAGCTTGGTCGGGGGTCGGTCCTACGAGCAGTACTTC. Variable domain in full (rest from reference TRBV5-1 and TRBJ2-7): KAGVTQTPRYLIKTRGQQVTLSCSPISGHRSVSWYQQTPGQGLQFLFEYFSETQRNKGNFPGRFSGRQFSNSRSEMNVSTLELGDSALYLCASSLVGGRSYEQYFGPGTRLTVT.

This chain links TRBV7-3 with TRBJ2-2, with 7 bases identical to TRBD2. With V trimmed by 4 bases and J by 0 bases, 5 bases remained unmatched. Germline V CDR1 and CDR2: SGHTA, FQGTGA. CDR3 size: 16 residues. CDR3 in DNA: TGTGCCAGCAGCTACGCTAGCGGAGCGAACACCGGGGAGCTGTTTTTT. It specifies CASSYASGANTGELFF.

Points on this clone: This specimen includes other DNA sequences encoding the same CDR3. V usage is TRBV2 and J usage is TRBJ1-5, with TRBD1 as a possible D gene (6 bases). The V end was cut by 9 bases, the J end by 5 bases, with 14 bases between. Germline assignment: CDR1 SNHLY and CDR2 FYNNEI. This CDR3 is built from 13 residues. The CDR3, as DNA: TGTGCCAGTGAACAGGGCGCGGATCAGCCCCAGCATTTT. This codes for CASEQGADQPQHF.

The chain combines TRBV7-9 with TRBJ2-1; 8 bases map to TRBD2. The V gene's germline CDR1 is SEHNR and CDR2 FQNEAQ (reference sequence). This CDR3 has 15 residues. V was clipped by 1 base and J by 4 bases; unmatched bases: 3. CDR3 sequence reads: CASSLESGGYNEQFF. The CDR3 DNA sequence: TGTGCCAGCAGCTTAGAGAGCGGGGGTTACAATGAGCAGTTCTTC.

The chain recombines TRBV2 with TRBJ2-1; 8 bases agree with TRBD2. V lost 6 bases to trimming and J lost 6 bases; unmatched junction nucleotides: 7. From germline, CDR1 is SNHLY and CDR2 FYNNEI. The CDR3 has 14 residues. The CDR3 DNA reads as TGTGCCAGCAGAGGGGCGGGAGGAAGCAATGAGCAGTTCTTC. This sequence encodes CASRGAGGSNEQFF.

CDR3 coding DNA: TGTGCCAGCAGTGAAAATCTGGTCAGTAATCAGCCCCAGCATTTT. This translates into CASSENLVSNQPQHF. The chain carries TRBV2 and TRBJ1-5, with no clear D. CDR3 size: 15 residues. The V and J ends lost 2 bases and 4 bases respectively, with 12 bases between them. The germline CDR1 and CDR2 sequences are SNHLY and FYNNEI.

The chain carries TRBV6-1 and TRBJ1-3; the D gene is possibly TRBD1 (6 bases). V gave up 3 bases and J gave up 2 bases, with 11 bases separating them. This CDR3 comprises 15 residues. Per the germline V gene, CDR1 is MNHNS and CDR2 is SASEGT. CDR3 DNA sequence: TGTGCCAGCAGTGATTTGGACAGAACTGGAAACACCATATATTTT. Protein: CASSDLDRTGNTIYF.

The chain employs TRBV27 and TRBJ2-7, with a weak D call TRBD2 (5 bases). The germline gives CDR1 MNHEY, CDR2 SMNVEV (reference sequence). Between the trimmed V and J ends, which lost 3 bases and 1 base, there was a span of 13 bases. The CDR3 length is 15 residues. The CDR3 bases are TGTGCCAGCAGTTTGGGCCTGGGAGTATCCTACGAGCAGTACTTC. Encoded protein: CASSLGLGVSYEQYF.

The chain recombines TRBV5-1 with TRBJ2-7; 9 bases line up with TRBD1. The J segment lost 1 base and the V segment lost 4 bases, leaving 6 bases of the junction unmatched. The CDR3 loop spans 15 amino acids. The germline gives CDR1 SGHRS, CDR2 YFSETQ. DNA for the CDR3: TGCGCCAGCAGCGGGACAGGGCTCCGTTCCTACGAGCAGTACTTC. Protein: CASSGTGLRSYEQYF.

The chain couples TRBV4-1 to TRBJ1-1; D remains unclear. This CDR3 spans 15 amino acids. V lost 3 bases to trimming and J lost 3 bases, with 14 bases between them. The germline CDR1 and CDR2 sequences are MGHRA and YSYEKL. Written as DNA, the CDR3 is TGCGCCAGCAGCCATGATTCCGGGGATGACACTGAAGCTTTCTTT. Its protein is CASSHDSGDDTEAFF.

The chain uses TRBV15 and TRBJ2-1; the D gene is possibly TRBD2 (5 bases). This CDR3 is built from 14 residues. Trimming shortened V by 0 bases and J by 10 bases, and 13 bases separated the two germline ends. Germline CDR1 and CDR2: LNHNV and YYDKDF (reference sequence). The CDR3 DNA is TGTGCCACCAGCAGAGATTGGGAGAGGAACGAGCAGTTCTTC. Amino acid sequence: CATSRDWERNEQFF.

Note on this clone: Germline is not matched at one junction end, which may reflect a read error. The gene calls are TRBV5-6 and TRBJ2-7, with D possibly being TRBD1 (6 bases). Germline CDR1 reads SGHDT; CDR2 reads YYEEEE. The CDR3 is 13 amino acids. CDR3 nucleotide sequence: TGTGCCAGCAGCTTGTTCTTTTCGGACAGAGTGGACTTC. Protein product: CASSLFFSDRVDF.

This clone was seen once. In nucleotides, the CDR3 is TGTGCCAGCAGCGTTACTAGCGTCGACGAGCAGTACTTC. Its translation is CASSVTSVDEQYF. The chain uses TRBV9 and TRBJ2-7, with TRBD2 matching 7 bases. Germline trimming cut 2 bases from V and 5 bases from J; bases unmatched to any gene: 4. The CDR3 runs to 13 residues. CDR1 SGDLS and CDR2 YYNGEE come from the germline V gene.

This rearrangement joins TRBV4-2 to TRBJ2-1, with TRBD2 matching 9 bases. Per germline, CDR1 LGHNA and CDR2 YNFKEQ. Losses at the gene ends were 1 base for V and 5 bases for J; bases not matched to a gene: 6. This CDR3 region has 16 residues. CDR3 in amino acids: CASSQVGSGGNNEQFF. CDR3 DNA sequence: TGTGCCAGCAGCCAAGTGGGTAGCGGGGGAAACAATGAGCAGTTCTTC.

This clone was observed a few times. V gene TRBV10-3 combines with J gene TRBJ2-1, with 8 bases fitting TRBD2. Germline V gene data show CDR1 as ENHRY and CDR2 as SYGVKD. The CDR3 covers 15 residues. Germline trimming cut 2 bases from V and 4 bases from J; bases unmatched to any gene: 4. The CDR3 here is CAISETGGLYNEQFF. CDR3 sequence (DNA): TGTGCCATCAGTGAGACGGGGGGGCTATACAATGAGCAGTTCTTC.